These 18 T cell receptor beta chains came from one sample sequenced in a study of response to subunit inactivated influenza vaccine. TCRdb processed the RT-PCR reads anew with MiXCR; each CDR3 protein has one entry. The sample holds around 530,000 distinct CDR3 sequences, over 9.5% seen once. Sequencing used PBMCs from blood, obtained on the day of vaccination. These receptor sequences come from a man aged 50-60 years who received an inactivated influenza vaccine.

The rearrangement joins TRBV28 to TRBJ2-3; 14 bases agree with TRBD2. Germline-derived CDR1 and CDR2 are MDHEN and SYDVKM. The CDR3 has 20 residues. Trimming removed 1 base from V and 0 bases from J; junction bases left unmatched: 9. This chain's CDR3 is CASSLSPGLAGGISTDTQYF. The CDR3 DNA follows: TGTGCCAGCAGTTTATCCCCCGGACTAGCGGGGGGTATCAGCACAGATACGCAGTATTTT. The entire variable domain, with the rest obtained from reference TRBV28 and TRBJ2-3, is as follows: DVKVTQSSRYLVKRTGEKVFLECVQDMDHENMFWYRQDPGLGLRLIYFSYDVKMKEKGDIPEGYSVSREKKERFSLILESASTNQTSMYLCASSLSPGLAGGISTDTQYFGPGTRLTVL.

A few counts support this clonotype. V gene TRBV7-9 combines with J gene TRBJ2-5; 13 nucleotides line up with TRBD2. This CDR3 spans 16 amino acids. Trimming took 6 bases from V and 3 from J; bases not matched to a gene: 7. The germline V gene encodes CDR1 SEHNR and CDR2 FQNEAQ (reference sequence). CDR3 DNA sequence: TGTGCCAGCAGTCACAGGACTAGCGGGAGAGAAGAGACCCAGTACTTC. Protein product: CASSHRTSGREETQYF.

V is TRBV6-2 or TRBV6-3 and J is TRBJ2-2; 8 bases agree with TRBD2. V lost 5 bases, J lost 6 bases, and 5 bases stayed unmatched. The length of the CDR3 is 14 residues. Germline CDR1 is MNHEY and CDR2 is SVGEGT. The DNA for the CDR3 is TGTGCCAGCAGTCTCGCCGGGGGGGCCGGGGAGCTGTTTTTT. This translates into CASSLAGGAGELFF.

This chain links TRBV12-3 or TRBV12-4 with TRBJ2-3; D is possibly TRBD2 (6 bases). Trimming removed 5 bases at V and 1 base at J, with 16 bases between. The CDR3 covers 16 residues. In nucleotides, the CDR3 is TGTGCCAGCAGTACACAGGCGGGGTCGGGCACAGATACGCAGTATTTT. It is translated as CASSTQAGSGTDTQYF.

The chain has TRBV11-2 and TRBJ2-7; 11 bases align to TRBD2. V was clipped by 3 bases and J by 3 bases; unmatched bases: 13. Per germline, CDR1 SGHAT and CDR2 FQNNGV. The CDR3 covers 18 residues. CDR3 nucleotides: TGTGCCAGCAGCTTCGGACTAGCGGGTACTCCCTTTATCTACGAGCAGTACTTC. Protein product: CASSFGLAGTPFIYEQYF.

CDR3 nucleotide sequence: TGTGCCAGCAGCGCCCTCGGGGGCTACGAGCAGTACTTC. As protein: CASSALGGYEQYF. The J gene is TRBJ2-7, the V gene TRBV12-3 or TRBV12-4, with D maybe TRBD2 (6 bases). The V end lost 6 bases, the J end lost 3 bases, and 12 bases lay between the germline ends. The CDR3 extends over 13 amino acids.

This clonotype was seen many times. The chain carries TRBV5-6 and TRBJ2-7; 7 nucleotides agree with TRBD2. This CDR3 is built from 15 residues. V lost 0 bases to trimming and J lost 3 bases; unmatched junction nucleotides: 6. Germline CDR1 reads SGHDT; CDR2 reads YYEEEE. The CDR3 DNA reads as TGTGCCAGCAGCTTGGAGTTCCGGACTAGCTACGAGCAGTACTTC. Its translation: CASSLEFRTSYEQYF.

V and J are TRBV4-2 and TRBJ2-1; tentative D call: TRBD1 (6 bases). The CDR3 is 16 amino acids. CDR1 and CDR2 (germline): LGHNA, YNFKEQ. Trimming stripped 0 bases from V and 4 bases from J, with 13 bases between. Here the CDR3 reads CASSQEGTWGYNEQFF. The CDR3 coding sequence is TGTGCCAGCAGCCAAGAGGGGACATGGGGATACAATGAGCAGTTCTTC.

This clonotype was recorded a few times. The chain uses TRBV28 and TRBJ2-3; 10 bases align to TRBD2. CDR3 length: 15 residues. The germline gives CDR1 MDHEN, CDR2 SYDVKM. The V and J ends lost 6 bases and 4 bases, in that order; junction bases with no gene match: 7. CDR3 amino acids: CASRVLAGRADTQYF. In nucleotides, the CDR3 is TGTGCCAGCAGGGTACTAGCGGGGAGGGCAGATACGCAGTATTTT.

In this sample, this clonotype turned up a few times. V usage is TRBV14 and J usage is TRBJ1-2, with D possibly TRBD1 on 6 matching bases. The CDR3 extends over 14 amino acids. The germline CDR1 and CDR2 sequences are SGHDN and FVKESK. The V end lost 4 bases, the J end lost 4 bases, and 13 bases lay between the germline ends. The CDR3 DNA follows: TGTGCCAGCAGCCGGGGTGGGGGCCGCTATGGCTACACCTTC. It specifies CASSRGGGRYGYTF.

This clonotype appeared a few times. The rearrangement links TRBV24-1 to TRBJ2-1; 7 positions match TRBD1. This CDR3 is 15 amino acids long. The V gene end was trimmed by 3 bases and the J gene end by 3 bases; junction bases not matched to a gene: 4. Germline V lookup: CDR1 KGHDR, CDR2 SFDVKD. CDR3 residues: CATSDHGDSYNEQFF. The CDR3 coding sequence is TGTGCCACCAGTGATCATGGGGACAGCTACAATGAGCAGTTCTTC.

The chain carries TRBV28 and TRBJ2-1; 9 bases are shared with TRBD1. The CDR3 is 15 amino acids. CDR1 is MDHEN, CDR2 SYDVKM, per germline. V dropped 3 bases and J dropped 4; count of bases not matched to a gene: 4. DNA for the CDR3: TGTGCCAGCAGTTTCCAACAGGGGGCTTACAATGAGCAGTTCTTC. Translated: CASSFQQGAYNEQFF.

The chain recombines TRBV20-1 with TRBJ2-1; the D gene could be TRBD1 or TRBD2 (5 bases each). The V gene's germline CDR1 is DFQATT and CDR2 SNEGSKA (reference sequence). V lost 0 bases, J lost 7 bases, and 10 bases lay in between. The CDR3 has 13 residues. The CDR3 nucleotides are TGCAGTGCTAGAGATATGGGGGAGAATGAGCAGTTCTTC. Its translation is CSARDMGENEQFF.

This clonotype has a handful of counts. Just one base apart from a much larger clone, this may be a read error. The chain couples TRBV12-3 or TRBV12-4 to TRBJ1-1, with no clear D. CDR3 length equals 14 residues. V lost 1 base, J lost 0 bases, and 6 bases lay in between. The CDR3 protein is CASSLGALNTEAFF. Written as DNA, the CDR3 is TGTGCCAGCAGTTTAGGGGCCCTGAACACTGAAGCTTTCTTT.

The V gene is TRBV20-1, the J gene TRBJ2-2; D possibly uses TRBD1 or TRBD2 (5 bases each). The CDR3 has 15 residues. Trimming stripped 1 base from V and 5 bases from J, with 14 bases between. Germline V gene lookup returns CDR1 DFQATT and CDR2 SNEGSKA (reference sequence). The CDR3, as DNA: TGCAGTGCTAGAGCCGGGACGGCGAGAACCGGGGAGCTGTTTTTT. It codes for CSARAGTARTGELFF.

This clonotype was counted at least ten times. This chain joins TRBV5-1 and TRBJ2-3; D may be TRBD1 (6 bases). The V gene lost 7 bases and the J gene lost 0 bases, with 9 bases spanning the gap. The CDR3 consists of 13 residues. Germline CDR1 is SGHRS and CDR2 is YFSETQ. The CDR3 is CASSGTSTDTQYF. The CDR3 bases are TGCGCCAGCTCCGGGACAAGCACAGATACGCAGTATTTT.

The genes are TRBV15 and TRBJ2-7; the match to TRBD2 covers 10 bases. The CDR3 spans 17 residues. J gave up 3 bases and V 0 bases, and 8 bases lay outside the gene matches. Germline assignment: CDR1 LNHNV and CDR2 YYDKDF (reference sequence). CDR3 sequence: CATSRDLLAGPLYEQYF. The CDR3, as DNA: TGTGCCACCAGCAGAGATCTACTAGCGGGACCCCTCTACGAGCAGTACTTC.

V gene TRBV7-2 combines with J gene TRBJ2-5; TRBD1 matches 10 bases. Trimming at V came to 5 bases and at J to 6 bases, leaving 3 bases not matched to a gene. Looked up from germline, CDR1 is SGHTA and CDR2 is FQGNSA. The CDR3 consists of 13 residues. This chain's CDR3 is CASSTTGGKTQYF. The CDR3 DNA is TGTGCCAGCAGCACGACAGGGGGCAAGACCCAGTACTTC. Looking up the rest from reference TRBV7-2 and TRBJ2-5 gives the full variable domain: GAGVSQSPSNKVTEKGKDVELRCDPISGHTALYWYRQSLGQGLEFLIYFQGNSAPDKSGLPSDRFSAERTGGSVSTLTIQRTQQEDSAVYLCASSTTGGKTQYFGPGTRLLVL.